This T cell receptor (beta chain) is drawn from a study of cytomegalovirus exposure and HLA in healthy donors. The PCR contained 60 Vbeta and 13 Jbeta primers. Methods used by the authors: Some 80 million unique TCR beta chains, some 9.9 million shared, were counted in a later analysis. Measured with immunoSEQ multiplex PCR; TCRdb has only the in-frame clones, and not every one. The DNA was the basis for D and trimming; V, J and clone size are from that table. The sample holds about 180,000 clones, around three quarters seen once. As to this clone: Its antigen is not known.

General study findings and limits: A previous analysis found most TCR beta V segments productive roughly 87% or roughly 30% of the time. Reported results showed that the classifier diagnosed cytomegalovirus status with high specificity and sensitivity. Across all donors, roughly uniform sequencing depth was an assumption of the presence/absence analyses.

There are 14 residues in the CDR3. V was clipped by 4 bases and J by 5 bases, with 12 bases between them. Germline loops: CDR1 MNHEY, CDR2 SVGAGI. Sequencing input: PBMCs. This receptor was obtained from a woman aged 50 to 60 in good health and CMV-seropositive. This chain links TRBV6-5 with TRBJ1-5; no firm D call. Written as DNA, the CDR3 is TGTGCCAGCAGTTCCGAGGGCCCCTATCAGCCCCAGCATTTT. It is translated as CASSSEGPYQPQHF.